This TCR beta chain is drawn from a study of OX40 agonist ivuxolimab in advanced cancers. Overall study: Patients took ivuxolimab, an agonistic anti-OX40 (CD134) antibody. The dose-escalation cohort had hepatocellular carcinoma, melanoma, renal cell or head and neck cancer.

Points on this clone: The target antigen is unknown.

Germline V gene sequence: CDR1 MRHNA, CDR2 SNTAGT. This CDR3 region has 15 residues. Trimming took off 5 bases at V and 1 base at J, with 14 bases between the two ends. Some clones are missing from TCRdb's copy, which holds only in-frame ones; the method was immunoSEQ multiplex PCR. The table includes approximately 41,000 clones, 70% to 90% detected once. Broader study findings: With doses of 0.1 to 3.0 mg/kg, CD4+ and CD8+ blood T cells had undergone clonal expansion by week 6.

The TCR comes from an adult with an advanced solid tumor such as melanoma, head and neck, liver or kidney cancer. The sample was CD4+ or CD8+ T cells sorted from blood, taken in a trial of the OX40 agonist ivuxolimab. The chain recombines TRBV6-4 with TRBJ1-1; a weak D match, TRBD1 (5 bases). CDR3 DNA sequence: TGTGCCAGCAGTTTGACAGAGACCCGGAACACTGAAGCTTTCTTT. Translated, it gives CASSLTETRNTEAFF.